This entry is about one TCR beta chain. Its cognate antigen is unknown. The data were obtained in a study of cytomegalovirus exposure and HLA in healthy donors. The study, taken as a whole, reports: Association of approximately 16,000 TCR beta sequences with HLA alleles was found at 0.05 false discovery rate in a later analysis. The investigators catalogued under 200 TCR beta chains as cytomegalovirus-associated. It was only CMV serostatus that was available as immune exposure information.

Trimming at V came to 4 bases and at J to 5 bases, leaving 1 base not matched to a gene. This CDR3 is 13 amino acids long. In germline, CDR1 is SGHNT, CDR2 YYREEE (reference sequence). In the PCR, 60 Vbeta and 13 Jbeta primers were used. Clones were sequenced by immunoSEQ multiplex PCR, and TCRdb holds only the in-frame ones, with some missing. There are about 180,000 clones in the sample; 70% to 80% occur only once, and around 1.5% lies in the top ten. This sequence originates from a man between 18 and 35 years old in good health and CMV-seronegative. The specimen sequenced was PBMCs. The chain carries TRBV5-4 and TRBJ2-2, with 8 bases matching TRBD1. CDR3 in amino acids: CASSRTGTGELFF. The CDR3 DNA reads TGTGCCAGCAGCCGGACAGGGACCGGGGAGCTGTTTTTT.